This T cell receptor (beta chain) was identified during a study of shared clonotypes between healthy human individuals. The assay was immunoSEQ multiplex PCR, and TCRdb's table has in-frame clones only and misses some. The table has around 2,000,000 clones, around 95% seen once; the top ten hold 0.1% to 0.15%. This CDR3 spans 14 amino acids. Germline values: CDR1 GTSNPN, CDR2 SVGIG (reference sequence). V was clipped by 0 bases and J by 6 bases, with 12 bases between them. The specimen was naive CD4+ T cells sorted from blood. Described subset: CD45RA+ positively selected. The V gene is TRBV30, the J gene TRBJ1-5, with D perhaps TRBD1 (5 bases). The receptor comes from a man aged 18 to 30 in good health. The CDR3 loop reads CAWSVGGMGQPQHF. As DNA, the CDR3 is TGTGCCTGGAGTGTTGGGGGGATGGGTCAGCCCCAGCATTTT.